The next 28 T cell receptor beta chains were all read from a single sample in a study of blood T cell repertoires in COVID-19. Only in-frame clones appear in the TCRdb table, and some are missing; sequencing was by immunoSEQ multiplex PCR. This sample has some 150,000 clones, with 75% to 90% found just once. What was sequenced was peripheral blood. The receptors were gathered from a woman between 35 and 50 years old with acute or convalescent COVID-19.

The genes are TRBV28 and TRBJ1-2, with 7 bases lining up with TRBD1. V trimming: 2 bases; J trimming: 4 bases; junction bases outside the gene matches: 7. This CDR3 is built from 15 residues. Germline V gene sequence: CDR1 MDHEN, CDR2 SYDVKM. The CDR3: CASSLTTGTAYGYTF. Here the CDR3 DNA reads TGTGCCAGCAGTTTAACTACCGGGACAGCCTATGGCTACACCTTC.

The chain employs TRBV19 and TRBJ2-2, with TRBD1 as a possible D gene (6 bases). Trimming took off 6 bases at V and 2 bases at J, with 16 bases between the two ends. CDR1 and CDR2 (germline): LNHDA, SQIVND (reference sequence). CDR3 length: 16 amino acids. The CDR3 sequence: CASSNPQGQNTGELFF. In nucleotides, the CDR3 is TGTGCCAGTAGCAACCCGCAGGGGCAAAACACCGGGGAGCTGTTTTTT. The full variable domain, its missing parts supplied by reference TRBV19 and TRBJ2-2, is DGGITQSPKYLFRKEGQNVTLSCEQNLNHDAMYWYRQDPGQGLRLIYYSQIVNDFQKGDIAEGYSVSREKKESFPLTVTSAQKNPTAFYLCASSNPQGQNTGELFFGEGSRLTVL.

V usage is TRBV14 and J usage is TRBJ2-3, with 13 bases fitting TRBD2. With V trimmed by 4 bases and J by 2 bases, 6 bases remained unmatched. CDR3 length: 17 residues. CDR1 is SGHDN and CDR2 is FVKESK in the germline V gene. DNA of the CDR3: TGTGCCAGCAGCCGAGGGACTAGCGGGATAAACACAGATACGCAGTATTTT. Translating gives CASSRGTSGINTDTQYF.

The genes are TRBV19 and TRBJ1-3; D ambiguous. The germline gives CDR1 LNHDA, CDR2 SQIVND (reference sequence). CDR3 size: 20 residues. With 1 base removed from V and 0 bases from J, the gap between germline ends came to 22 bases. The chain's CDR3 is CASSIVYSYSLPNSGNTIYF. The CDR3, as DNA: TGTGCCAGTAGTATAGTTTATTCGTACAGCCTGCCCAACTCTGGAAACACCATATATTTT.

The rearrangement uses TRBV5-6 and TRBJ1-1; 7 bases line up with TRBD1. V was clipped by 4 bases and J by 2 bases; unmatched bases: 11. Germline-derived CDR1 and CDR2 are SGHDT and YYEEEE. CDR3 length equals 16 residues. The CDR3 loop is CASSLDMGQINTEAFF. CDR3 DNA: TGTGCCAGCAGCCTCGATATGGGACAGATAAACACTGAAGCTTTCTTT.

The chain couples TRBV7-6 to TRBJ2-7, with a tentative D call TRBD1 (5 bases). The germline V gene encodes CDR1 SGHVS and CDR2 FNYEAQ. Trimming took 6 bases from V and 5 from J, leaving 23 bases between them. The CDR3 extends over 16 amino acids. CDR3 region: CASSFFLGDAPHEQYF. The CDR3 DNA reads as TGTGCCAGCAGTTTTTTCCTAGGGGATGCCCCCCACGAGCAGTACTTC. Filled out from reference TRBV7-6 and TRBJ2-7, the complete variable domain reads GAGVSQSPRYKVTKRGQDVALRCDPISGHVSLYWYRQALGQGPEFLTYFNYEAQQDKSGLPNDRFSAERPEGSISTLTIQRTEQRDSAMYRCASSFFLGDAPHEQYFGPGTRLTVT.

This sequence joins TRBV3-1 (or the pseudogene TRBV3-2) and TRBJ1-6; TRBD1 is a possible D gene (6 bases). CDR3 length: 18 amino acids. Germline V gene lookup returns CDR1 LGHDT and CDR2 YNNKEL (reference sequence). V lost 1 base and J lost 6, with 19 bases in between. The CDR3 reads CASSQVFGGTGFNSPLHF. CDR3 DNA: TGTGCCAGCAGCCAAGTATTCGGCGGAACAGGGTTTAATTCACCCCTCCACTTT.

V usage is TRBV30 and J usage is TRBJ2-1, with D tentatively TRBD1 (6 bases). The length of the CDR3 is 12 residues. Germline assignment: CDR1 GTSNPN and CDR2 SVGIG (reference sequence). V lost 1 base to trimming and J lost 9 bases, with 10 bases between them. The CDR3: CAWSATGSEQFF. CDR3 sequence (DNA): TGTGCCTGGAGTGCTACAGGGAGTGAGCAGTTCTTC.

CDR3: CASSISPGQGDEKLFF. The CDR3 DNA reads TGTGCCAGCAGCATATCACCGGGACAGGGGGATGAAAAACTGTTTTTT. This sequence joins TRBV7-9 and TRBJ1-4; 11 bases line up with TRBD1. The CDR3 extends over 16 amino acids. The trim removed 5 bases at V and 6 bases at J, leaving 8 bases unmatched. The germline gives CDR1 SEHNR, CDR2 FQNEAQ (reference sequence).

Here the CDR3 reads CASSSGTGSQPQHF. CDR3 DNA sequence: TGTGCCAGCAGTTCAGGGACAGGGAGTCAGCCCCAGCATTTT. This chain joins TRBV6-2 or TRBV6-3 and TRBJ1-5, with 9 bases that match TRBD1. The CDR3 totals 14 residues. J gave up 6 bases and V 4 bases, and 4 bases lay outside the gene matches. CDR1 MNHEY and CDR2 SVGEGT come from the germline V gene.

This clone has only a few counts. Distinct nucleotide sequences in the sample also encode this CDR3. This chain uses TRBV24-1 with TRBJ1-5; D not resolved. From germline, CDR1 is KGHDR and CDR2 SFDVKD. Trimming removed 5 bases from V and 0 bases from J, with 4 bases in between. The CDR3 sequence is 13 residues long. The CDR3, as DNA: TGTGCCACCAGTGGGGCTAGCAATCAGCCCCAGCATTTT. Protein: CATSGASNQPQHF.

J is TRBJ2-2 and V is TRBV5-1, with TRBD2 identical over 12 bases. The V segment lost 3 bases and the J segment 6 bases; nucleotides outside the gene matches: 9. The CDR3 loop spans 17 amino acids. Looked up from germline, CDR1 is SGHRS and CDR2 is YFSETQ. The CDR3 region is CASSSKTSGRYAGELFF. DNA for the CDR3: TGCGCCAGCAGCTCGAAAACTAGCGGGAGGTACGCCGGGGAGCTGTTTTTT.

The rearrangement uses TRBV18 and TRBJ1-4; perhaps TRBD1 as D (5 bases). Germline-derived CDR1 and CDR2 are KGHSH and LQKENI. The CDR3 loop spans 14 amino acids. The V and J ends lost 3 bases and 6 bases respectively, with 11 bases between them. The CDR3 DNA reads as TGTGCCAGCTCACCGGGGGGTGTGGATGAAAAACTGTTTTTT. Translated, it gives CASSPGGVDEKLFF.

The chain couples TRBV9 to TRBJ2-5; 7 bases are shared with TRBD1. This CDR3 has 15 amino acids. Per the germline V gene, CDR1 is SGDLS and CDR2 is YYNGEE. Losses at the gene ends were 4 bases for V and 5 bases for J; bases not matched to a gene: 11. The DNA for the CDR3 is TGTGCCAGCAGCTCCCAACAGGGGAACGGCGAGACCCAGTACTTC. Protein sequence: CASSSQQGNGETQYF. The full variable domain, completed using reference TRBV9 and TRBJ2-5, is DSGVTQTPKHLITATGQRVTLRCSPRSGDLSVYWYQQSLDQGLQFLIQYYNGEERAKGNILERFSAQQFPDLHSELNLSSLELGDSALYFCASSSQQGNGETQYFGPGTRLLVL.

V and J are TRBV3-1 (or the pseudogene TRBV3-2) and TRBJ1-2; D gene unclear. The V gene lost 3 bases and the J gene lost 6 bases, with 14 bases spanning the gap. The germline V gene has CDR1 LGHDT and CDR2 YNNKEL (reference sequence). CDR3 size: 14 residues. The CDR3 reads CASSHQPGVNGYTF. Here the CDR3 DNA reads TGTGCCAGCAGCCATCAACCCGGGGTCAATGGCTACACCTTC.

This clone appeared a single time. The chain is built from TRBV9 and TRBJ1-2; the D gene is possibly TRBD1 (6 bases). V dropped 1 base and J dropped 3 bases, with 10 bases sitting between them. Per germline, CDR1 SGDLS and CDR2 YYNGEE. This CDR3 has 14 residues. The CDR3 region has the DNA TGTGCCAGCAGCGTATCTGGGGGCGACTATGGCTACACCTTC. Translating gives CASSVSGGDYGYTF.

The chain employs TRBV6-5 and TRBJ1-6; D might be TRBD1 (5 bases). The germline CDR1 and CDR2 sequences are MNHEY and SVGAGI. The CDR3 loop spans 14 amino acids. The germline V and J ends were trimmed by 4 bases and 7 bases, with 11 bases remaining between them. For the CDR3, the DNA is TGTGCCAGCAGTTCCCAGGGAAAGAATTCACCCCTCCACTTT. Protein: CASSSQGKNSPLHF.

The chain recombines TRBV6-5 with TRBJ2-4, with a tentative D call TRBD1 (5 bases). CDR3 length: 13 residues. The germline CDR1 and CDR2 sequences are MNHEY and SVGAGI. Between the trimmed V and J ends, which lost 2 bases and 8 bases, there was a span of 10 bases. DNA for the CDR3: TGTGCCAGCAGTTACCGACAAGGGGACATTCAGTACTTC. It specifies CASSYRQGDIQYF.

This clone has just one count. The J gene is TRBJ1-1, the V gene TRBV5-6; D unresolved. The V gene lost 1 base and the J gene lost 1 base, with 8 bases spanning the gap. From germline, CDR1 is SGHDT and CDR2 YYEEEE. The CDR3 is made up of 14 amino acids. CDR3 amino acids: CASSLYGGNTEAFF. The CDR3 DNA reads TGTGCCAGCAGCTTGTATGGCGGGAACACTGAAGCTTTCTTT. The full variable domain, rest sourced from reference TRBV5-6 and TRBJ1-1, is DAGVTQSPTHLIKTRGQQVTLRCSPKSGHDTVSWYQQALGQGPQFIFQYYEEEERQRGNFPDRFSGHQFPNYSSELNVNALLLGDSALYLCASSLYGGNTEAFFGQGTRLTVV.

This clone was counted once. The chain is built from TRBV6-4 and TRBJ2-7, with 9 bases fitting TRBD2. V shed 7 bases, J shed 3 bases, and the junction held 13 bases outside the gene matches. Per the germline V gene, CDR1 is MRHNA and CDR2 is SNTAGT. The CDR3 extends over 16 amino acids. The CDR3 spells CASTLLRGGLVYEQYF. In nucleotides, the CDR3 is TGTGCCAGCACCCTTTTGCGGGGGGGCTTGGTCTACGAGCAGTACTTC.

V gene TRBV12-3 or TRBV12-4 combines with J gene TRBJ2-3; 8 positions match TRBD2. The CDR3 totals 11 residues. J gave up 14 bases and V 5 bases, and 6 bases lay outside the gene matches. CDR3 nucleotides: TGTGCCAGCAGTACCGGGACTAGTTTGTATTTT. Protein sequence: CASSTGTSLYF.

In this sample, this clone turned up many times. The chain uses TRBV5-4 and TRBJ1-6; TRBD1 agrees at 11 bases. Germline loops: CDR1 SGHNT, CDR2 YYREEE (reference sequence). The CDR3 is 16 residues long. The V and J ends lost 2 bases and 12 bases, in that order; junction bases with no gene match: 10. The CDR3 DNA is TGTGCCAGCAGCTTTGGACAGGGGGCGATGGGTCGACCCCTCCACTTT. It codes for CASSFGQGAMGRPLHF. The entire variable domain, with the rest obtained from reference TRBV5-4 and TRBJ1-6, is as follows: ETGVTQSPTHLIKTRGQQVTLRCSSQSGHNTVSWYQQALGQGPQFIFQYYREEENGRGNFPPRFSGLQFPNYSSELNVNALELDDSALYLCASSFGQGAMGRPLHFGNGTRLTVT.

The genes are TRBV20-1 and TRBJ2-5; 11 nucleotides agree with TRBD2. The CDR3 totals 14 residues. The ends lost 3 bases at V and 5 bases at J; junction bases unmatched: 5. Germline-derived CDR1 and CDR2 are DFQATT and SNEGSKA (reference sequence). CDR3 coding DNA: TGCAGTGCTAGTCTGTCTAGCGGGAGGGAGACCCAGTACTTC. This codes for CSASLSSGRETQYF.

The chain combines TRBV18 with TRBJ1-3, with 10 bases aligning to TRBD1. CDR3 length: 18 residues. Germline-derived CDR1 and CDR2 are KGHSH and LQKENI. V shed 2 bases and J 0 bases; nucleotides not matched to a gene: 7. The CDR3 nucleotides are TGTGCCAGCTCACCAGTCCCGGGACAGGGGTTCTCTGGAAACACCATATATTTT. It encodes CASSPVPGQGFSGNTIYF.

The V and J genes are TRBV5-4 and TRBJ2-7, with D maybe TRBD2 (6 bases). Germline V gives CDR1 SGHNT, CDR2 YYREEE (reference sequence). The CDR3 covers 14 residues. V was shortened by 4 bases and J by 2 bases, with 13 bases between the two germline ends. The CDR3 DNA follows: TGTGCCAGCAGCCCGGGCGGGGAGACCTACGAGCAGTACTTC. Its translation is CASSPGGETYEQYF.

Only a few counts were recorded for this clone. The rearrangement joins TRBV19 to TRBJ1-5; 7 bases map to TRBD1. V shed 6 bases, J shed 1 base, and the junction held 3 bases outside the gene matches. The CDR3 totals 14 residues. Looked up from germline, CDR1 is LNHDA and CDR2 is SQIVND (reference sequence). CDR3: CASRIQGSNQPQHF. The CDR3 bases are TGTGCCAGTAGAATACAGGGGAGCAATCAGCCCCAGCATTTT.

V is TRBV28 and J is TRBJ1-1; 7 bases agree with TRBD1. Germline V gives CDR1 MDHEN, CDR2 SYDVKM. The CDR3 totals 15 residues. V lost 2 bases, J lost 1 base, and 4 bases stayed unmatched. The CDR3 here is CASSLIGTENTEAFF. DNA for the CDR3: TGTGCCAGCAGTTTAATCGGGACAGAGAACACTGAAGCTTTCTTT. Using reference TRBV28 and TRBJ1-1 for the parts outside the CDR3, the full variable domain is DVKVTQSSRYLVKRTGEKVFLECVQDMDHENMFWYRQDPGLGLRLIYFSYDVKMKEKGDIPEGYSVSREKKERFSLILESASTNQTSMYLCASSLIGTENTEAFFGQGTRLTVV.

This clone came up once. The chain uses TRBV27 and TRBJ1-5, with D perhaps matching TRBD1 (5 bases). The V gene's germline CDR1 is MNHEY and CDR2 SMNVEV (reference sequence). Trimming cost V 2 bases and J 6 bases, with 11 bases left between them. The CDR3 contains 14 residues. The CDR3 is CASSLMGLGQPQHF. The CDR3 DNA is TGTGCCAGCAGTTTAATGGGGCTAGGTCAGCCCCAGCATTTT.